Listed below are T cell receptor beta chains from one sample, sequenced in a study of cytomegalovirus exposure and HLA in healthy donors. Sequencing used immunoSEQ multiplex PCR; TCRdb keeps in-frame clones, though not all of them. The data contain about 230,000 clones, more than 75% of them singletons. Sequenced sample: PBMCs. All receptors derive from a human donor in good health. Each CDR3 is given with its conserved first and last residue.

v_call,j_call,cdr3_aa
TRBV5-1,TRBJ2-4,CASSLATENIQYF
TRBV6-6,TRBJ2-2,CASRTGLNTGELFF
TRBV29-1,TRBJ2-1,CSVDSRTSGRGRQFF
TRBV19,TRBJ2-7,CASSRRTSGRYYEQYF
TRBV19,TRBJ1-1,CASSISGTGNTEAFF
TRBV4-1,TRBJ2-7,CASSQEPLGQGSYEQYF
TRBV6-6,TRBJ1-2,CASSYSEGAGGYTF
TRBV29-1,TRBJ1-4,CSVELGTGDEKLFF
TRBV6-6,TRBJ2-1,CASRPSGGPYNEQFF
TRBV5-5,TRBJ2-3,CASSLGGVGDTQYF
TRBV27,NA,CASSYKPVTYEQYF
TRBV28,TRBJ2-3,CASSPSPGNEDDTQYF
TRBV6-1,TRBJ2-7,CASNLNEQYF
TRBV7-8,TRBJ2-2,CASSLALPGVGTGELFF
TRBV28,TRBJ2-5,CASSLYSGRDETQYF
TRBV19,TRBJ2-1,CASSIQAGGKGEQFF
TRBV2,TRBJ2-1,CAKLAGGGDEQFF
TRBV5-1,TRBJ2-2,CASSLLAGGPNTGELFF
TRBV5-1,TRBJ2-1,CASSVTGVGYNEQFF
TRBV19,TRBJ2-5,CASRERGQGTQYF
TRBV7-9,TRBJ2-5,CASSSSGTGFQETQYF
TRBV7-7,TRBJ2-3,CASSFGGNTDTQYF
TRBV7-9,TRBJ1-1,CASSLDLGQRDTEAFF
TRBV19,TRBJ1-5,CASSIAVGGRFRNQPQHF
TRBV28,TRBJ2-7,CASSPEAGRSSYEQYF
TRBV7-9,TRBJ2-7,CASSLGGTGRREQYF
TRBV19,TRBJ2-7,CASKDGGSTIEYF
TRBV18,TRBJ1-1,CASSPPHRADTEAFF
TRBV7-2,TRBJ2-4,CASSPPNGGAGIQYF
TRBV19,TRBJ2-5,CASSPWTSGSMETQYF
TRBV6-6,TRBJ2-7,CASSYSGTGGYEQYF
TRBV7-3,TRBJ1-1,CASSEPKDSTNTEAFF
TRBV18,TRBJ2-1,CASSRTSGQGNEQFF
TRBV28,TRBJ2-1,CASTPVMSAGAWNEQFF
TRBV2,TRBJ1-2,CASSESERDSELYGYTF
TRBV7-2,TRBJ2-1,CASSLPRYTGGDYNGQFF
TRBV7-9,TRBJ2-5,CASSSRYLETQYF
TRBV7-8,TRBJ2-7,CASSLEGTGAARSSYEQYF
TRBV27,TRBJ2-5,CASSLGQVLEETQYF
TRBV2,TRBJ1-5,CASSVRGSNQPQHF
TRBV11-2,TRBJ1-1,CASSLRGNTEAFF
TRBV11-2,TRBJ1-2,CASSSRNANYGYTF
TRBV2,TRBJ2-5,CASSEGLAAQETQYF
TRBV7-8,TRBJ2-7,CASSLALSYEQYF
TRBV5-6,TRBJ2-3,CASSLPGRTDTQYF
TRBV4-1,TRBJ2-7,CASSQGTSGVYEQYF
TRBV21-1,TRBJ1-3,CASKEGLHTIYF
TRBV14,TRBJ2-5,CASSQPTAGTKETQYF
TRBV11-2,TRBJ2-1,CASSSPRGSNEQFF
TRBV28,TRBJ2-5,CASSTRLAGTYSETQYF
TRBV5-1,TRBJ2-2,CASSLLDRDVGELFF
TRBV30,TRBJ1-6,CAWDPRGDRGYRALHF
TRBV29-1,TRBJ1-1,CSVAGTGRVGTEAFF